The 26 T cell receptor beta chains listed next were all sequenced from one sample in a study of cytomegalovirus exposure and HLA in healthy donors. The PCR contained 60 Vbeta and 13 Jbeta primers. Produced via immunoSEQ multiplex PCR; TCRdb's table is partial and in-frame only. The table records about 130,000 clones, more than 80% of them present only once. The specimen was PBMCs. Receptor source: a woman aged 40 to 55 in good health and CMV-seropositive.

The chain uses TRBV19 and TRBJ2-1; 11 bases map to TRBD2. The V and J ends lost 4 bases and 4 bases, in that order; junction bases with no gene match: 3. CDR1 is LNHDA, CDR2 SQIVND, per germline (reference sequence). This CDR3 contains 15 residues. CDR3 bases: TGTGCCAGTAGTAAAGCTAGCGGGAGGTACAATGAGCAGTTCTTC. It encodes CASSKASGRYNEQFF.

This clone appeared a few times. The gene calls are TRBV5-1 and TRBJ2-2, with 12 bases matching TRBD2. CDR3 length: 16 residues. Germline loops: CDR1 SGHRS, CDR2 YFSETQ. V lost 3 bases and J lost 6; bases outside the gene matches: 6. CDR3 in DNA: TGCGCCAGCAGCTGGCTTGCTAGCGGGGGGGCCGGGGAGCTGTTTTTT. Residues: CASSWLASGGAGELFF.

The rearrangement joins TRBV28 to TRBJ2-1, with 7 bases matching TRBD2. Per the germline V gene, CDR1 is MDHEN and CDR2 is SYDVKM. The CDR3 covers 16 residues. V shed 5 bases and J 5 bases; nucleotides not matched to a gene: 12. The chain's CDR3 is CASSPLGREINNEQFF. As DNA, the CDR3 is TGTGCCAGCAGTCCCTTAGGGCGGGAGATCAACAATGAGCAGTTCTTC.

This chain connects TRBV5-1 to TRBJ1-2; 9 bases are shared with TRBD1. The germline CDR1 and CDR2 sequences are SGHRS and YFSETQ. The CDR3 contains 16 residues. V was clipped by 4 bases and J by 3 bases; unmatched bases: 10. CDR3 sequence: CASSLITGGYDYGYTF. The CDR3 region has the DNA TGCGCCAGCAGCCTTATAACAGGGGGCTACGACTATGGCTACACCTTC.

The chain recombines TRBV27 with TRBJ2-5, with 7 bases that match TRBD2. CDR3 length: 14 amino acids. V gave up 4 bases and J gave up 3 bases; unmatched junction bases: 5. CDR1 and CDR2 (germline): MNHEY, SMNVEV (reference sequence). The CDR3, as DNA: TGTGCCAGCAGTTCGCTGGGGGGGAAAGAGACCCAGTACTTC. It yields the protein CASSSLGGKETQYF.

V gene TRBV5-1 combines with J gene TRBJ2-3; 7 nucleotides align to TRBD1. Germline V gives CDR1 SGHRS, CDR2 YFSETQ. This CDR3 has 15 residues. V lost 2 bases to trimming and J lost 1 base; unmatched junction nucleotides: 4. The CDR3 sequence is CASSLDRAGTDTQYF. Here the CDR3 DNA reads TGCGCCAGCAGCTTAGACAGGGCTGGCACAGATACGCAGTATTTT.

This rearrangement joins TRBV10-2 to TRBJ2-7; D is perhaps TRBD2 (6 bases). The CDR3 spans 13 residues. Trimming shortened V by 6 bases and J by 2 bases, and 11 bases separated the two germline ends. CDR1 WSHSY and CDR2 SAAADI come from the germline V gene. CDR3 bases: TGCGCCAGCAGGCGGGAAGGGACCTACGAGCAGTACTTC. This sequence encodes CASRREGTYEQYF.

The chain combines TRBV11-2 with TRBJ1-5; TRBD1 agrees at 10 bases. Looked up from germline, CDR1 is SGHAT and CDR2 is FQNNGV. The CDR3 has 15 amino acids. V lost 4 bases to trimming and J lost 3 bases; unmatched junction nucleotides: 3. The DNA of the CDR3 is TGTGCCAGCAGCTCCGACAGGGGGCTCAATCAGCCCCAGCATTTT. Amino acid sequence: CASSSDRGLNQPQHF.

The chain recombines TRBV19 with TRBJ2-5, with 9 bases matching TRBD1. The last part of the DNA fits TRBJ2-7 better; the J call may be wrong. The CDR3 is 13 residues long. Germline V gives CDR1 LNHDA, CDR2 SQIVND (reference sequence). The CDR3 DNA is TGTGCCAGTAGTAGGACAGGGGTCTACGAGCAGTACTTC. Translating gives CASSRTGVYEQYF.

The V and J genes are TRBV28 and TRBJ1-4, with D maybe TRBD1 (5 bases). Germline V gene sequence: CDR1 MDHEN, CDR2 SYDVKM. V shed 6 bases and J shed 1 base, with 9 bases lying between them. The CDR3 loop spans 14 amino acids. The CDR3 region is CASRGTLTNEKLFF. The CDR3 DNA reads TGTGCCAGCAGGGGGACTCTAACTAATGAAAAACTGTTTTTT.

The chain has TRBV19 and TRBJ2-7; 9 positions agree with TRBD2. The CDR3 loop spans 12 amino acids. V was pared by 5 bases and J by 7 bases, with 3 bases of the junction left unmatched. Germline assignment: CDR1 LNHDA and CDR2 SQIVND (reference sequence). CDR3 DNA sequence: TGTGCCAGTAGTTACCTAGCGGGGGAGCAGTACTTC. This encodes CASSYLAGEQYF.

The chain joins TRBV9 to TRBJ1-2; D is perhaps TRBD1 (5 bases). Germline V gene data show CDR1 as SGDLS and CDR2 as YYNGEE. Trimming took off 0 bases at V and 7 bases at J, with 16 bases between the two ends. The CDR3 is 15 amino acids. Here the CDR3 reads CASSVDTPQGSGYTF. DNA of the CDR3: TGTGCCAGCAGCGTAGACACCCCTCAGGGCAGTGGCTACACCTTC.

This clone was seen a single time. The chain couples TRBV28 to TRBJ2-7; D is undetermined. The germline CDR1 and CDR2 sequences are MDHEN and SYDVKM. The CDR3 covers 12 residues. The V gene lost 1 base and the J gene lost 7 bases, with 8 bases spanning the gap. The CDR3 spells CASSLLPREQYF. In DNA, the CDR3 is TGTGCCAGCAGTTTATTACCGCGGGAGCAGTACTTC.

In this sample, this clone turned up once. This chain connects TRBV5-1 to TRBJ2-3, with TRBD2 as a possible D gene (5 bases). Per germline, CDR1 SGHRS and CDR2 YFSETQ. V lost 2 bases to trimming and J lost 11 bases, with 15 bases between them. The CDR3 runs to 13 residues. As DNA, the CDR3 is TGCGCCAGCAGCTTTAATCTCGGCGAGGGGCAGTATTTT. The encoded protein is CASSFNLGEGQYF.

Comments on this clone: Other DNA sequences in the sample encode the same CDR3. The chain recombines TRBV5-1 with TRBJ2-7, with TRBD1 matching over 9 bases. Trimming took 3 bases from V and 4 from J; bases not matched to a gene: 5. CDR1 SGHRS and CDR2 YFSETQ come from the germline V gene. The CDR3 totals 14 residues. CDR3 residues: CASSSGTGSYEQYF. CDR3 nucleotides: TGCGCCAGCAGCTCGGGGACAGGGTCGTACGAGCAGTACTTC.

This rearrangement joins TRBV25-1 to TRBJ2-5, with 7 nucleotides matching TRBD1. CDR1 MGHDK and CDR2 SYGVNS come from the germline V gene. The CDR3 spans 13 residues. The ends lost 6 bases at V and 5 bases at J; junction bases unmatched: 6. CDR3 DNA sequence: TGTGCCAGCAGCGGATTCAGGGGGGAGACCCAGTACTTC. This sequence encodes CASSGFRGETQYF.

This clone was found once. This chain links TRBV19 with TRBJ1-6, with 9 bases identical to TRBD1. Germline CDR1 LNHDA, CDR2 SQIVND (reference sequence). Trimming at V came to 5 bases and at J to 11 bases, leaving 7 bases not matched to a gene. The CDR3 totals 14 residues. For the CDR3, the DNA is TGTGCCAGTAGTGAAGGACAGGGGATGCCACCCCTCCACTTT. Amino acid sequence: CASSEGQGMPPLHF.

The chain combines TRBV19 with TRBJ2-1; D unresolved. The CDR3 loop spans 12 amino acids. Per germline, CDR1 LNHDA and CDR2 SQIVND (reference sequence). V lost 3 bases and J lost 4, with 4 bases in between. The CDR3 is CASSIQYNEQFF. Here the CDR3 DNA reads TGTGCCAGTAGTATCCAGTACAATGAGCAGTTCTTC.

This chain connects TRBV4-2 to TRBJ2-5; 9 positions agree with TRBD2. The CDR3 contains 17 residues. CDR1 is LGHNA, CDR2 YNFKEQ, per germline. The junction had 9 bases not matched to a gene; V was cut back by 1 base and J by 3 bases. The CDR3 loop is CASSQVGGRGGEETQYF. DNA for the CDR3: TGTGCCAGCAGCCAAGTAGGTGGGCGGGGGGGCGAAGAGACCCAGTACTTC.

The chain combines TRBV5-6 with TRBJ2-7; D possibly corresponds to TRBD1 (6 bases). From germline, CDR1 is SGHDT and CDR2 YYEEEE. The CDR3 extends over 15 amino acids. The DNA for the CDR3 is TGTGTAAGCCAAACCATTGTAGGACAGACCTACGAGCAGTACTTC. Amino acids: CVSQTIVGQTYEQYF.

The chain joins TRBV28 to TRBJ2-2; 8 bases agree with TRBD2. CDR3 length: 16 residues. J gave up 4 bases and V 6 bases, and 10 bases lay outside the gene matches. CDR1 MDHEN and CDR2 SYDVKM come from the germline V gene. The CDR3: CASSSSGPAGTGELFF. In nucleotides, the CDR3 is TGTGCCAGCAGCTCTAGCGGGCCAGCGGGCACCGGGGAGCTGTTTTTT. Combining the CDR3 with reference TRBV28 and TRBJ2-2 gives the whole variable domain DVKVTQSSRYLVKRTGEKVFLECVQDMDHENMFWYRQDPGLGLRLIYFSYDVKMKEKGDIPEGYSVSREKKERFSLILESASTNQTSMYLCASSSSGPAGTGELFFGEGSRLTVL.

The V gene is TRBV27, the J gene TRBJ2-4, with 8 bases identical to TRBD2. V shed 4 bases and J 8 bases; nucleotides not matched to a gene: 7. Germline assignment: CDR1 MNHEY and CDR2 SMNVEV (reference sequence). This CDR3 spans 14 amino acids. This CDR3 reads CASSSPGGQDIQYF. The DNA of the CDR3 is TGTGCCAGCAGTTCCCCGGGGGGGCAGGACATTCAGTACTTC.

V usage is TRBV4-2 and J usage is TRBJ2-1; D possibly corresponds to TRBD2 (6 bases). Trimming shortened V by 4 bases and J by 1 base, and 17 bases separated the two germline ends. The CDR3 runs to 17 residues. CDR1 is LGHNA and CDR2 is YNFKEQ in the germline V gene. The CDR3: CASSPQGVAASYNEQFF. In DNA form, the CDR3 reads TGTGCCAGCAGCCCCCAGGGCGTAGCGGCTTCCTACAATGAGCAGTTCTTC.

DNA of the CDR3: TGTGCCAGCAGTTTTATCTACGCCGATGGGGCTAGCGGATACAATGAGCAGTTCTTC. Translating it yields CASSFIYADGASGYNEQFF. The chain has TRBV27 and TRBJ2-1, with 7 bases that match TRBD2. Germline-derived CDR1 and CDR2 are MNHEY and SMNVEV (reference sequence). J was trimmed by 4 bases and V by 3 bases; bases with no gene match: 18. The CDR3 consists of 19 residues.

The gene calls are TRBV2 and TRBJ2-2; TRBD1 matches 9 bases. V trimming: 7 bases; J trimming: 3 bases; junction bases outside the gene matches: 6. This CDR3 region has 15 residues. Per the germline V gene, CDR1 is SNHLY and CDR2 is FYNNEI. The CDR3: CASKRTGVDTGELFF. For the CDR3, the DNA is TGTGCCAGCAAAAGGACAGGGGTAGACACCGGGGAGCTGTTTTTT.

The rearrangement links TRBV5-6 to TRBJ2-7, with 10 bases fitting TRBD1. Trimming took 3 bases from V and 3 from J; bases not matched to a gene: 18. CDR3 length equals 19 residues. Germline V CDR1 and CDR2: SGHDT, YYEEEE. The CDR3 spells CASSSDRGLEAGDYYEQYF. The CDR3 DNA follows: TGTGCCAGCAGCTCCGACAGGGGGCTTGAGGCGGGAGATTACTACGAGCAGTACTTC.